This T cell receptor beta chain was captured in a study of human T cells and chemical hapten exposure. Findings and limits, study-wide: Donors in the study had alopecia, meaning their immune response may differ from healthy people's. TCRs whose frequency exceeded 1 in 1000 remained the same following DPC sensitization.

Concerning this clonotype itself: Its antigen is not known.

Germline V gene lookup returns CDR1 MDHEN and CDR2 SYDVKM. V was cut by 5 bases and J by 7 bases, with 18 bases left in between. This CDR3 is built from 15 residues. As to time point: pre-sensitization, week 0. Treatment defined: therapeutic diphenylcyclopropenone sensitization with weekly scalp DPC. Patients had alopecia, were aged 18 to 70, and were not pregnant. In the original processing: Counts of TCRs in each sample centred on a median of roughly 89,000 and extended from about 20,000 to 690,000. TCRdb used MiXCR to reprocess the RACE reads, holding one entry per CDR3 protein. These V and J calls are TCRdb output, not the study's own analysis. Here the sample spans 180,000 or so distinct CDR3 sequences, more than 25% being singletons.

The sequencing used whole blood, collected in connection with sensitization to the hapten diphenylcyclopropenone (DPC). The receptor was isolated from a woman in her thirties with alopecia areata. Some clones in this sample may be carry-over from other donors' samples. The J gene is TRBJ2-1, the V gene TRBV28, with D unclear. The CDR3 nucleotides read TGTGCCAGCAGTCCCCGACAAGGGTGGGTAAATGAGCAGTTCTTC. It yields the protein CASSPRQGWVNEQFF.